This is a list of T cell receptor beta chains from one sample in a study of identical twins. TCRdb analysed the 5' RACE reads with MiXCR anew, one entry per CDR3 protein. The table shows 450,000 or so distinct CDR3 sequences, with 14% occurring only once. The sample was also reused in another study, on yellow fever vaccine responses in identical twins.

The specimen sequenced was CD4+ T cells sorted from blood. All receptors come from a woman aged 18-29 years in good health. The conserved cysteine and the conserved F or W are not part of the CDR3 here. Fields, in order: V gene, J gene, CDR3 protein.

TRBV6-5	TRBJ2-2	ASSYSFGDTGELF
TRBV29-1	TRBJ2-3	SVSGPLGVTDTQY
TRBV10-2	TRBJ2-1	ASSERAGGGKYNEQF
TRBV6-2/TRBV6-3	TRBJ2-1	ASSYYRDEQF
TRBV5-1	TRBJ2-1	ASSATRDYSYNEQF
TRBV25-1	TRBJ2-1	ASSGRDRGGNEQF
TRBV7-2	TRBJ2-7	ASSESEGPSEQY
TRBV6-1	TRBJ2-1	ASSPITLGANEQF
TRBV6-9	TRBJ2-7	ARPLTRTGRVDEQY
TRBV7-2	TRBJ2-1	ASSLSNTYNEQF
TRBV12-3/TRBV12-4	TRBJ1-2	ASSWGQGVYGYT
TRBV5-1	TRBJ2-1	ASSLFPRSSYNEQF
TRBV28	TRBJ2-5	ASSLVGRWEETQY
TRBV12-3/TRBV12-4	TRBJ2-3	ASTPGLAGGQDTQY
TRBV6-5	TRBJ2-7	ASSYTALSYEQY
TRBV10-3	TRBJ2-1	AISESPGKYERF
TRBV28	TRBJ2-1	ASSLWGGTGQF
TRBV6-5	TRBJ2-5	ASSYLGTFSETQY
TRBV11-2	TRBJ2-5	ASSLSGGDKETQY
TRBV4-3	TRBJ2-6	ASSQETGTGGSIGANVLT
TRBV5-1	TRBJ2-3	ASSLALKSGSSTDTQY
TRBV12-3/TRBV12-4	TRBJ2-3	ASSGRLTDTQY